This T cell receptor (beta chain) was recorded in a study of blood T cell repertoires in COVID-19. Looking at the study overall: Samples representing acute and convalescent COVID-19 were sourced from the United States, Italy and Spain. Nucleic acid was either cDNA or gDNA, and it came from T cells, B-cell-depleted T cells, or PBMCs.

The authors' processing: From reference gene primer amplification, estimates of nucleated cell counts were derived. The method was immunoSEQ multiplex PCR; TCRdb's version includes in-frame clones alone and lacks a portion of them. For V, J and clone size, that table is used; D and trimming come from the DNA. The data contain approximately 270,000 clones, around nine tenths of them singletons. The CDR3 loop spans 14 amino acids. The germline V and J ends were trimmed by 2 bases and 4 bases, with 8 bases remaining between them. Per germline, CDR1 MNHEY and CDR2 SMNVEV (reference sequence). This clone was counted at least ten times. This sample also contains other DNA sequences that code for the same CDR3.

The source of this sequence is a man in his forties with active or convalescent COVID-19. The sample was peripheral blood. The chain carries TRBV27 and TRBJ2-2, with TRBD2 as a possible D gene (6 bases). As DNA, the CDR3 is TGTGCCAGCAGTTTAGCGGGGTCCACCGGGGAGCTGTTTTTT. It yields the protein CASSLAGSTGELFF.